This T cell receptor beta chain was documented in a study of cytomegalovirus exposure and HLA in healthy donors. Study overall: Early released data comprised 80 million to 100 million unique TCRs from HLA-typed donors. Notes on the study in general: Earlier findings revealed that most TCR beta V segments proved productive either about 87% or about 30% of the time. Certain indistinguishable V segments, among them TRBV6-2 and TRBV6-3, were excluded.

The CDR3 covers 16 residues. In germline, CDR1 is SEHNR, CDR2 FQNEAQ (reference sequence). V shed 5 bases and J shed 0 bases, with 16 bases lying between them. The PCR had 60 Vbeta and 13 Jbeta primers. Produced via immunoSEQ multiplex PCR; TCRdb's table is partial and in-frame only. Among approximately 120,000 clones, around 80% were seen once, and the ten largest hold around 9.1%. As for this clone: The antigen is unknown.

There were likely unrecorded immune exposures, though donors were nominally healthy when sampled. Sequencing was done on a sample of PBMCs. This chain links TRBV7-9 with TRBJ1-2; D uncertain. The clonotype was recovered from a woman aged 50 to 65 in good health and CMV-seropositive. DNA of the CDR3: TGTGCCAGCAGCCTGCGCGGGGTTCTAACTAACTATGGCTACACCTTC. Translating gives CASSLRGVLTNYGYTF.